Below, 24 T cell receptor beta chains from the same sample are listed, as sequenced in a study of blood T cells in healthy people across ages. Primed by a sample-barcoded 5' primer and a J-beta primer mix, a second PCR proceeded for roughly 7 to 11 cycles. TCRdb reanalysed the 5' RACE reads using MiXCR and keeps one entry per CDR3 protein. The table shows approximately 1.5 million distinct CDR3 sequences, with about 35% occurring only once. The sequencing sample was made of blood. These TCRs come from a woman aged 25-40 years in good health.

This clonotype has only a few counts. At one boundary the junction diverges from the germline segment, which might be a read error. V gene TRBV4-1 combines with J gene TRBJ2-4, with TRBD2 matching 7 bases. The J call may be faulty, since TRBJ2-7 better matches the DNA end. Germline CDR1 is MGHRA and CDR2 is YSYEKL. This CDR3 spans 15 amino acids. The CDR3 protein is CASSQGLAGSHEQYF. The CDR3 DNA is TGCGCCAGCAGCCAAGGACTAGCCGGCTCCCACGAGCAGTACTTC.

V and J are TRBV5-1 and TRBJ2-1; 10 nucleotides align to TRBD2. The V segment lost 5 bases and the J segment 9 bases; nucleotides outside the gene matches: 5. Germline CDR1 and CDR2: SGHRS and YFSETQ. The CDR3 totals 13 residues. The CDR3 is CASRLAGEGEQFF. The DNA of the CDR3 is TGCGCCAGCAGGCTAGCGGGAGAGGGTGAGCAGTTCTTC.

This clonotype was detected only a few times. The chain couples TRBV27 to TRBJ1-1, with 9 positions matching TRBD1. V was pared by 5 bases and J by 4 bases, with 14 bases of the junction left unmatched. CDR1 is MNHEY and CDR2 is SMNVEV in the germline V gene (reference sequence). The CDR3 loop spans 17 amino acids. CDR3 DNA sequence: TGTGCCAGCAGTCTCCAAATTCTCGGGACAGGGAGCACTGAAGCTTTCTTT. It is translated as CASSLQILGTGSTEAFF.

This clonotype has only a few counts. Compared with germline, one end of the junction differs, possibly owing to a read error. This chain connects TRBV5-3 to TRBJ2-6; a possible D gene is TRBD1 (6 bases). TRBV5-3 is marked as an open reading frame, function uncertain. The CDR3 spans 17 residues. The CDR3 nucleotides read TGTGCCAGCAGCTTGACTACCGCAGGGGCAGGGGCCAACGTCCTGACTTTC. Translated, it gives CASSLTTAGAGANVLTF.

V gene TRBV28 combines with J gene TRBJ2-3; TRBD2 might be the D (5 bases). This CDR3 has 17 residues. Germline CDR1 and CDR2: MDHEN and SYDVKM. The germline V and J ends were trimmed by 3 bases and 5 bases, with 21 bases remaining between them. CDR3 residues: CASSLPSGSFVGDTQYF. The CDR3 bases are TGTGCCAGCAGTTTGCCCTCGGGATCGTTTGTAGGAGATACGCAGTATTTT.

The chain couples TRBV6-1 to TRBJ2-3; D unclear. The CDR3 has 14 amino acids. Trimming cost V 4 bases and J 5 bases, with 13 bases left between them. Germline V gene sequence: CDR1 MNHNS, CDR2 SASEGT. Here the CDR3 DNA reads TGTGCCAGCAGTGTCGGCCGAGCTAGAGATACGCAGTATTTT. The encoded protein is CASSVGRARDTQYF.

J is TRBJ1-3 and V is TRBV20-1, with no clear D. Germline V gene sequence: CDR1 DFQATT, CDR2 SNEGSKA (reference sequence). Trimming removed 0 bases from V and 0 bases from J, with 3 bases in between. The CDR3 is 13 amino acids. In DNA form, the CDR3 reads TGCAGTGCTAGAGATGGCTCTGGAAACACCATATATTTT. It encodes CSARDGSGNTIYF.

In DNA form, the CDR3 reads TGTGCCAGCAGTTTAGGGGTGACTAGTCAAAATGAGCAGTTCTTC. Translating gives CASSLGVTSQNEQFF. The chain uses TRBV12-3 or TRBV12-4 and TRBJ2-1; maybe TRBD2 (6 bases). V was shortened by 1 base and J by 7 bases, with 14 bases between the two germline ends. The CDR3 contains 15 residues.

A note on this clonotype: This may be a read error, as it is one base from a much larger clone. The DNA of the CDR3 is TGCAGTGCTAGACGCCGGGAGGGCGGGCACAATGAGCAGTTCTTC. Translation: CSARRREGGHNEQFF. The chain is built from TRBV20-1 and TRBJ2-1; 8 bases align to TRBD2. This CDR3 has 15 residues. V lost 2 bases and J lost 5; bases outside the gene matches: 8. The germline gives CDR1 DFQATT, CDR2 SNEGSKA (reference sequence).

This clonotype has only a few counts. The V call is TRBV7-2, the J call TRBJ1-1, with D unresolved. The CDR3 sequence is 10 residues long. Germline CDR1 and CDR2: SGHTA and FQGNSA. The V and J ends lost 1 base and 10 bases respectively, with 4 bases between them. CDR3 bases: TGTGCCAGCAGCTTAGAGGCAGCTTTCTTT. Translation: CASSLEAAFF.

The table lists this clonotype with many counts. Mismatch with germline at one junction end may stem from a read error. This rearrangement joins TRBV7-3 to TRBJ2-3, with D unresolved. The CDR3 totals 12 residues. Germline V gene lookup returns CDR1 SGHTA and CDR2 FQGTGA. The CDR3 DNA is TGTGCCAGCAGTTTAACACCAGATACGCAGTATTTT. Amino acid sequence: CASSLTPDTQYF.

The rearrangement uses TRBV5-1 and TRBJ1-1; unclear D gene. In germline, CDR1 is SGHRS, CDR2 YFSETQ. Trimming left V 0 bases short and J 4 bases short, with 13 bases between. CDR3 length equals 15 residues. CDR3 DNA sequence: TGCGCCAGCAGCTTGGAAGGTCGTTTGGGCACTGAAGCTTTCTTT. It specifies CASSLEGRLGTEAFF.

This clonotype was picked up a small number of times. The chain combines TRBV29-1 with TRBJ1-1; unclear D gene. The CDR3 extends over 14 amino acids. CDR1 SQVTM and CDR2 ANQGSEA come from the germline V gene. Trimming took off 5 bases at V and 0 bases at J, with 13 bases between the two ends. The CDR3 spells CSVLQTSMNTEAFF. Here the CDR3 DNA reads TGCAGCGTTTTACAGACCTCCATGAACACTGAAGCTTTCTTT.

V and J are TRBV18 and TRBJ1-1; TRBD1 aligns across 7 bases. The germline CDR1 and CDR2 sequences are KGHSH and LQKENI. This CDR3 region has 16 residues. With V trimmed by 6 bases and J by 0 bases, 10 bases remained unmatched. CDR3 region: CASSEGQPFMNTEAFF. DNA for the CDR3: TGTGCCAGCTCGGAGGGACAGCCATTTATGAACACTGAAGCTTTCTTT.

V and J are TRBV30 and TRBJ2-7; no reliable D call. V was clipped by 8 bases and J by 0 bases, with 11 bases between them. Per the germline V gene, CDR1 is GTSNPN and CDR2 is SVGIG (reference sequence). CDR3 length: 12 amino acids. The CDR3 DNA sequence: TGTGCCCTTAGTGGCTTCTCCTACGAGCAGTACTTC. Residues: CALSGFSYEQYF.

Concerning this clonotype itself: This may be a read error, as it is one base from a much larger clone. This chain links TRBV25-1 with TRBJ2-5; D gene ambiguous. Judging by the DNA end, TRBJ2-7 fits better; the J call may be wrong. Per the germline V gene, CDR1 is MGHDK and CDR2 is SYGVNS. CDR3 length: 13 residues. CDR3 loop: CASSVGNSHEQYF. The CDR3 DNA is TGTGCCAGCAGTGTTGGGAACTCCCACGAGCAGTACTTC.

The chain links TRBV28 to TRBJ2-1; D is uncertain. V was pared by 2 bases and J by 3 bases, with 14 bases between. The germline CDR1 and CDR2 sequences are MDHEN and SYDVKM. CDR3 length: 16 residues. CDR3 DNA sequence: TGTGCCAGCAGTTTAAGGAAATTAATCCACTACAATGAGCAGTTCTTC. Encoded protein: CASSLRKLIHYNEQFF.

On this clonotype: A much larger clone sits a single nucleotide away, making a read error possible. The rearrangement uses TRBV7-8 and TRBJ2-3; 8 bases agree with TRBD2. The CDR3 spans 15 residues. Looked up from germline, CDR1 is SGHVS and CDR2 is FQNEAQ. The CDR3 nucleotides read TGTGCCAGCAACTTAAGCGGGAGACCCACAGATACGCAGTATTTT. Protein product: CASNLSGRPTDTQYF.

The chain employs TRBV30 and TRBJ2-3; D is perhaps TRBD2 (6 bases). The CDR3 runs 12 residues. Germline V gene sequence: CDR1 GTSNPN, CDR2 SVGIG (reference sequence). V lost 3 bases, J lost 4 bases, and 8 bases lay in between. Here the CDR3 DNA reads TGTGCCTGGAGCGCGGGGCCAGATACGCAGTATTTT. Encoded protein: CAWSAGPDTQYF.

The chain employs TRBV20-1 and TRBJ1-5, with a weak D call TRBD1 (5 bases). The V gene's germline CDR1 is DFQATT and CDR2 SNEGSKA (reference sequence). Trimming shortened V by 2 bases and J by 4 bases, and 18 bases separated the two germline ends. The CDR3 runs to 16 residues. The CDR3 is CSARNSGGRRNQPQHF. The CDR3 bases are TGCAGTGCTAGAAACAGCGGGGGACGGCGGAATCAGCCCCAGCATTTT.

The chain carries TRBV9 and TRBJ2-1; weak D call: TRBD2 (5 bases). V gave up 3 bases and J gave up 3 bases, with 16 bases separating them. CDR1 and CDR2 from the germline V gene are SGDLS and YYNGEE. The CDR3 is 16 residues long. The CDR3 bases are TGTGCCAGCAGCGCCACGTCGGGGTCTTTCTACAATGAGCAGTTCTTC. Protein sequence: CASSATSGSFYNEQFF.

This clonotype has just a few counts. This sequence joins TRBV7-9 and TRBJ2-5; tentatively, D is TRBD1 (6 bases). Per the germline V gene, CDR1 is SEHNR and CDR2 is FQNEAQ (reference sequence). This CDR3 has 14 amino acids. The V end lost 5 bases, the J end lost 2 bases, and 12 bases lay between the germline ends. The chain's CDR3 is CASSNAGTQETQYF. DNA of the CDR3: TGTGCCAGCAGCAACGCCGGGACACAAGAGACCCAGTACTTC.

This clonotype has at least ten counts. This chain uses TRBV12-3 or TRBV12-4 with TRBJ2-7; D call uncertain. Trimming removed 1 base from V and 6 bases from J, with 4 bases in between. CDR3 size: 11 residues. CDR3 residues: CASSLGTEQYF. Written as DNA, the CDR3 is TGTGCCAGCAGTTTAGGTACCGAGCAGTACTTC.

V gene TRBV10-3 combines with J gene TRBJ2-1; D is ambiguous. Germline V gene lookup returns CDR1 ENHRY and CDR2 SYGVKD. Trimming took off 6 bases at V and 4 bases at J, with 19 bases between the two ends. The CDR3 length is 16 residues. The CDR3 DNA reads TGTGCCATCAGGGATCCGACACGTACTTCTTACAATGAGCAGTTCTTC. Amino acid sequence: CAIRDPTRTSYNEQFF.